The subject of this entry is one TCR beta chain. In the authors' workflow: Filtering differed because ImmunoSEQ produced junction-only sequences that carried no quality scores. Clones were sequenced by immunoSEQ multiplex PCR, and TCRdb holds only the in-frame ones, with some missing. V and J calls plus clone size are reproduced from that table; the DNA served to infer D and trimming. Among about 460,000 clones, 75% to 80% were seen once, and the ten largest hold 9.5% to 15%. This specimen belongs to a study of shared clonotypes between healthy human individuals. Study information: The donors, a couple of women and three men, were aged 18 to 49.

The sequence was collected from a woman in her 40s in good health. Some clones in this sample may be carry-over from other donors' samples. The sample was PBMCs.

The CDR3 region has the DNA TGTGCCAGCAGCTTGGGTGGACAGAGCTCCTACGAGCAGTACTTC. Encoded protein: CASSLGGQSSYEQYF. This chain joins TRBV5-6 and TRBJ2-7; tentatively, D is TRBD1 (6 bases). The CDR3 length is 15 residues. The germline CDR1 and CDR2 sequences are SGHDT and YYEEEE. The V and J ends lost 0 bases and 0 bases respectively, with 10 bases between them.